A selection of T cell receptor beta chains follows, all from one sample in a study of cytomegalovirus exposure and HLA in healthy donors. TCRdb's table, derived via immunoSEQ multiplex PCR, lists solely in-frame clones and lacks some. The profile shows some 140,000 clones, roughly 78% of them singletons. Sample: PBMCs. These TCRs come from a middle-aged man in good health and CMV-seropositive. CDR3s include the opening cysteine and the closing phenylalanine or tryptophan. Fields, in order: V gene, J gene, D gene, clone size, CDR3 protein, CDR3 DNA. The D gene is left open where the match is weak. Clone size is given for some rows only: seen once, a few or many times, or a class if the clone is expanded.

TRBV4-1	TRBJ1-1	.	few	CASSQGGGLNTEAFF	TGCGCCAGCAGCCAAGGGGGGGGTTTGAACACTGAAGCTTTCTTT
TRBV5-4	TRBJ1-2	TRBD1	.	CASSLEDRGNYGYTF	TGTGCCAGCAGCTTGGAGGACAGGGGCAACTATGGCTACACCTTC
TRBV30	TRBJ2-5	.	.	CAWNPGPQETQYF	TGTGCCTGGAACCCGGGTCCACAAGAGACCCAGTACTTC
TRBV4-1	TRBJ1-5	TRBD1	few	CASSPIQGDQPQHF	TGCGCCAGCAGCCCGATACAGGGGGATCAGCCCCAGCATTTT
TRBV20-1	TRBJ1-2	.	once	CSPQSGDGYTF	TGCAGCCCTCAATCAGGGGACGGCTACACCTTC
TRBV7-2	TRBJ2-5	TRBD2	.	CASSSPDSGIETQYF	TGTGCCAGCAGCTCCCCGGATAGCGGGATCGAGACCCAGTACTTC
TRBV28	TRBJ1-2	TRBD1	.	CASSLGTDFYGYTF	TGTGCCAGCAGTCTAGGGACAGACTTCTATGGCTACACCTTC
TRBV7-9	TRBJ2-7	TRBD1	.	CASSFSDRGYEQYF	TGTGCCAGCAGCTTTTCGGACAGGGGCTACGAGCAGTACTTC
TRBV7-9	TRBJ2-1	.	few	CASSSPGAGRGEQFF	TGTGCCAGCAGCTCGCCTGGGGCGGGAAGGGGTGAGCAGTTCTTC
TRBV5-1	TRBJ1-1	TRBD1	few	CASSLRQGAGTEAFF	TGCGCCAGCAGCTTGCGACAGGGGGCAGGGACTGAAGCTTTCTTT
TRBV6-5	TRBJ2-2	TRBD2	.	CASRGLAGVGELFF	TGTGCCAGCAGGGGACTAGCGGGAGTCGGGGAGCTGTTTTTT
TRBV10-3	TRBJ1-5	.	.	CAISQGYQPQHF	TGTGCCATCAGTCAGGGGTATCAGCCCCAGCATTTT
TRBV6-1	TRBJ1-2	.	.	CASTPGRTAYGYTF	TGTGCCAGCACCCCGGGGCGGACAGCCTATGGCTACACCTTC
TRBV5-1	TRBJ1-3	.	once	CASSLEGANSGNTIYF	TGCGCCAGCAGCTTGGAAGGGGCAAACTCTGGAAACACCATATATTTT
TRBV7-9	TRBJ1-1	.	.	CASSPVAGEAFF	TGTGCCAGCAGCCCTGTTGCAGGGGAAGCTTTCTTT
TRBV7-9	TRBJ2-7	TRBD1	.	CASSKGQAYAQYF	TGTGCCAGCAGCAAGGGACAGGCCTACGCGCAGTACTTC
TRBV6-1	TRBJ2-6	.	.	CASSVGISGANVLTF	TGTGCCAGCAGTGTCGGTATCTCTGGGGCCAACGTCCTGACTTTC
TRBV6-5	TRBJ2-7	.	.	CASSYDQGEQYF	TGTGCCAGCAGTTACGACCAGGGCGAGCAGTACTTC
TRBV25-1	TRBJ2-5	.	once	CASSELGSFETQYF	TGTGCCAGCAGTGAATTGGGCAGCTTTGAGACCCAGTACTTC
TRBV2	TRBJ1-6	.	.	CASLMVSGDNSPLHF	TGTGCCAGCCTTATGGTTAGTGGAGATAATTCACCCCTCCACTTT
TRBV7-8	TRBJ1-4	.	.	CASSLFRSATNEKLFF	TGTGCCAGCAGCTTATTCAGGTCTGCAACTAATGAAAAACTGTTTTTT
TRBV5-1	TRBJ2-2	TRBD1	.	CASSMTGGAGELFF	TGCGCCAGCAGCATGACAGGGGGAGCCGGGGAGCTGTTTTTT
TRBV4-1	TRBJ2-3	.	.	CASSQEGLASDTQYF	TGCGCCAGCAGCCAAGAGGGCCTAGCCTCAGATACGCAGTATTTT
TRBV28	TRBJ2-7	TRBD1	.	CASSPTGTGEKYF	TGTGCCAGCAGTCCCACCGGGACAGGGGAGAAGTACTTC
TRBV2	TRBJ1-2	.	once	CASSRPGANYGYTF	TGTGCCAGCAGTCGACCAGGGGCTAACTATGGCTACACCTTC
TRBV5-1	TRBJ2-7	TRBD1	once	CASSLQGARYEQYF	TGCGCCAGCAGCTTGCAGGGGGCAAGGTACGAGCAGTACTTC
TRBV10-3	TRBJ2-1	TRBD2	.	CAISDPTGTSGRVDEQFF	TGTGCCATCAGCGACCCAACCGGGACTAGCGGGAGGGTGGATGAGCAGTTCTTC
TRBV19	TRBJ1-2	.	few	CASRLPRATDGYTF	TGTGCCAGTAGATTACCCAGGGCAACGGATGGCTACACCTTC
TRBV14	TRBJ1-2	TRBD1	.	CASSQVGDRPLPYGYTF	TGTGCCAGCAGCCAAGTCGGGGACAGGCCACTACCCTATGGCTACACCTTC
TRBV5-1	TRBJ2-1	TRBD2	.	CASSFLAGTNNEQFF	TGCGCCAGCAGCTTCCTAGCGGGGACGAACAATGAGCAGTTCTTC
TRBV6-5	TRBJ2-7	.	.	CASSLTGGPLHEQYF	TGTGCCAGCAGCTTAACGGGGGGCCCCCTCCACGAGCAGTACTTC
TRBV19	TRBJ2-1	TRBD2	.	CASSIGTSGRLVRNEQFF	TGTGCCAGTAGTATCGGGACTAGCGGGAGATTGGTGCGGAATGAGCAGTTCTTC
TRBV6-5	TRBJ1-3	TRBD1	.	CASSQTTTGRNTIYF	TGTGCCAGCAGCCAAACCACGACAGGGAGAAACACCATATATTTT
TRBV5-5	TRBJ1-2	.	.	CASSLVRADYGYTF	TGTGCCAGCAGCTTGGTCAGAGCGGACTATGGCTACACCTTC
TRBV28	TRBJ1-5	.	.	CASSRYQPQHF	TGTGCCAGCAGTCGTTATCAGCCCCAGCATTTT
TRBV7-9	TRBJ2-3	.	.	CSSSELESDTQYF	TGTTCCAGCAGCGAGCTAGAGAGTGATACGCAGTATTTT
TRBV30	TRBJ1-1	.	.	CAWSVLVGGETEAFF	TGTGCCTGGAGTGTACTAGTGGGTGGGGAAACTGAAGCTTTCTTT
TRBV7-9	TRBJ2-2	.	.	CASSFRSPGELFF	TGTGCCAGCAGCTTCCGGAGCCCCGGGGAGCTGTTTTTT
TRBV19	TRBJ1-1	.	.	CATMGILGMNTEAFF	TGCGCTACCATGGGCATTTTGGGCATGAACACTGAAGCTTTCTTT
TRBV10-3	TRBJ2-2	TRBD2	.	CAISSGTSGSPNTGELFF	TGTGCCATCAGTTCCGGGACTAGCGGGAGTCCGAACACCGGGGAGCTGTTTTTT
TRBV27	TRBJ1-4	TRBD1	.	CASSEEGADEKLFF	TGTGCCAGCAGTGAGGAGGGGGCGGATGAAAAACTGTTTTTT
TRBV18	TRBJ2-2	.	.	CASSPLQGANTGELFF	TGTGCCAGCTCTCCTCTACAGGGAGCGAACACCGGGGAGCTGTTTTTT
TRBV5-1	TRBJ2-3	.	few	CASSSLAEADTQYF	TGCGCCAGCAGCTCCTTAGCGGAGGCAGATACGCAGTATTTT
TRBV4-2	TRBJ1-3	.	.	CASSQDRTVSGNTIYF	TGTGCCAGCAGCCAAGATAGAACAGTCTCTGGAAACACCATATATTTT
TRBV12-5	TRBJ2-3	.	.	CASGTPRGPTDTQYF	TGTGCTAGTGGTACGCCGCGGGGACCTACAGATACGCAGTATTTT